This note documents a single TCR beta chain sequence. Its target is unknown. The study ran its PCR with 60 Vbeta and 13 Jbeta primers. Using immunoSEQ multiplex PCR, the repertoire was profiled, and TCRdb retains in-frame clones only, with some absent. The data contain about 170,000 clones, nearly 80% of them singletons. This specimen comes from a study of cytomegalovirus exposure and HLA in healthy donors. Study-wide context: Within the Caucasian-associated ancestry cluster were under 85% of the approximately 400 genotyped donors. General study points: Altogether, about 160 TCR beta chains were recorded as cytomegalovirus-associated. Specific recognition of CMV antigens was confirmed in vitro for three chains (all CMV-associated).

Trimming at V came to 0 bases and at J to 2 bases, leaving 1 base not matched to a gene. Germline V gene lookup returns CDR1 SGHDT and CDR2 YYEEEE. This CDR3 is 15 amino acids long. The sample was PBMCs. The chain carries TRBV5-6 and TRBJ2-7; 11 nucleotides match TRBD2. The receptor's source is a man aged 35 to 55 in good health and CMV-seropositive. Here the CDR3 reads CASSLGSGRAYEQYF. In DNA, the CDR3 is TGTGCCAGCAGCTTGGGTAGCGGGAGGGCCTACGAGCAGTACTTC.